These 29 T cell receptor beta chains were sequenced from one sample in a study of blood T cell repertoires in COVID-19. Measured with immunoSEQ multiplex PCR; TCRdb has only the in-frame clones, and not every one. The data contain about 410,000 clones, about nine tenths of them seen just once; the ten biggest clones take up less than 2%. The sample comprised peripheral blood. These receptors originate from a woman in her forties with COVID-19, enrolled during active disease.

The V and J genes are TRBV18 and TRBJ1-1; a possible D gene is TRBD1 (6 bases). V was shortened by 3 bases and J by 4 bases, with 15 bases between the two germline ends. This CDR3 contains 15 residues. Germline V CDR1 and CDR2: KGHSH, LQKENI. The CDR3 DNA follows: TGTGCCAGCTCACCCCTGACAGGTCTCGGCACTGAAGCTTTCTTT. Protein sequence: CASSPLTGLGTEAFF. The full variable domain, in which reference TRBV18 and TRBJ1-1 provide the parts outside the CDR3, is NAGVMQNPRHLVRRRGQEARLRCSPMKGHSHVYWYRQLPEEGLKFMVYLQKENIIDESGMPKERFSAEFPKEGPSILRIQQVVRGDSAAYFCASSPLTGLGTEAFFGQGTRLTVV.

J is TRBJ1-2 and V is TRBV9; D is ambiguous. The germline V gene encodes CDR1 SGDLS and CDR2 YYNGEE. This CDR3 comprises 15 residues. Trimming removed 0 bases from V and 0 bases from J, with 9 bases in between. CDR3 nucleotide sequence: TGTGCCAGCAGCGTAGGGGGAGTCTCTAACTATGGCTACACCTTC. Its protein product is CASSVGGVSNYGYTF.

The rearrangement joins TRBV6-5 to TRBJ1-6, with 9 bases matching TRBD1. Germline CDR1 reads MNHEY; CDR2 reads SVGAGI. This CDR3 comprises 14 residues. After removal of 6 bases from V and 10 bases from J, the junction contained 7 bases not matched to a gene. Written as DNA, the CDR3 is TGTGCCAGCAGGGGGACAGGGTTGCAGTCACCCCTCCACTTT. Residues: CASRGTGLQSPLHF.

This CDR3 is CATSRQGAGNQPQHF. The CDR3 nucleotides are TGTGCCACCAGCAGACAGGGGGCGGGCAATCAGCCCCAGCATTTT. The chain joins TRBV15 to TRBJ1-5, with 8 bases lining up with TRBD1. The J segment lost 2 bases and the V segment lost 2 bases, leaving 2 bases of the junction unmatched. Germline V lookup: CDR1 LNHNV, CDR2 YYDKDF (reference sequence). This CDR3 region has 15 residues. Together with reference TRBV15 and TRBJ1-5, the CDR3 gives the full variable domain: DAMVIQNPRYQVTQFGKPVTLSCSQTLNHNVMYWYQQKSSQAPKLLFHYYDKDFNNEADTPDNFQSRRPNTSFCFLDIRSPGLGDTAMYLCATSRQGAGNQPQHFGDGTRLSIL.

V is TRBV5-6 and J is TRBJ1-5, with a possible D match to TRBD1 (6 bases). V was cut by 2 bases and J by 3 bases, with 9 bases left in between. CDR3 size: 14 residues. Germline V lookup: CDR1 SGHDT, CDR2 YYEEEE. CDR3 in amino acids: CASSFGQSNQPQHF. The CDR3 DNA sequence: TGTGCCAGCAGCTTCGGACAGTCCAATCAGCCCCAGCATTTT.

This clone is a singleton in its sample. The chain employs TRBV6-5 and TRBJ1-2; 7 bases fit TRBD1. The J segment lost 3 bases and the V segment lost 10 bases, leaving 5 bases of the junction unmatched. Germline CDR1 is MNHEY and CDR2 is SVGAGI. This CDR3 spans 12 amino acids. This CDR3 reads CAISTGYYGYTF. In nucleotides, the CDR3 is TGTGCCATCTCGACAGGGTACTATGGCTACACCTTC.

This clone has just a few counts. This chain joins TRBV7-8 and TRBJ2-7; tentatively, D is TRBD1 (5 bases). V was trimmed by 4 bases and J by 0 bases, leaving 10 bases between them. The CDR3 consists of 14 residues. Germline assignment: CDR1 SGHVS and CDR2 FQNEAQ. The CDR3 loop is CASSSRAGSYEQYF. The DNA of the CDR3 is TGTGCCAGCAGCTCCAGGGCTGGCTCCTACGAGCAGTACTTC.

The CDR3 bases are TGTGCCAGCAGCGTCGCCGGGACAGGGCATGGCTACACCTTC. Protein: CASSVAGTGHGYTF. This sequence joins TRBV7-9 and TRBJ1-2; 9 nucleotides line up with TRBD1. CDR3 size: 14 residues. Germline V gives CDR1 SEHNR, CDR2 FQNEAQ (reference sequence). Trimming took 5 bases from V and 6 from J; bases not matched to a gene: 7.

The chain uses TRBV7-3 and TRBJ1-4, with no clear D. The CDR3 loop spans 13 amino acids. Germline lookup yields CDR1 SGHTA and CDR2 FQGTGA. Trimming removed 2 bases at V and 5 bases at J, with 6 bases between. The CDR3: CASSLGQNEKLFF. The CDR3 region has the DNA TGTGCCAGCAGCTTAGGGCAGAATGAAAAACTGTTTTTT.

The table lists this clone with a few counts. The chain uses TRBV7-9 and TRBJ2-7; 10 bases fit TRBD2. V lost 2 bases, J lost 6 bases, and 4 bases stayed unmatched. Per germline, CDR1 SEHNR and CDR2 FQNEAQ (reference sequence). The CDR3 is 14 residues long. The CDR3 nucleotides read TGTGCCAGCAGCTTACTACGGACTAGCGGCGAGCAGTACTTC. Encoded protein: CASSLLRTSGEQYF.

The chain joins TRBV4-1 to TRBJ2-3, with TRBD1 matching 9 bases. Unmatched junction bases numbered 8, after V lost 1 base and J lost 6 bases. The CDR3 totals 16 residues. Per the germline V gene, CDR1 is MGHRA and CDR2 is YSYEKL. The CDR3 spells CASSQGQTGTGDTQYF. The CDR3 nucleotides read TGCGCCAGCAGCCAAGGGCAGACAGGGACAGGGGATACGCAGTATTTT.

On this clone: Within the sample, other DNA sequences also encode this same CDR3. The chain has TRBV28 and TRBJ2-7; D unresolved. The CDR3 sequence is 14 residues long. Germline V CDR1 and CDR2: MDHEN, SYDVKM. Trimming left V 1 base short and J 1 base short, with 8 bases between. In DNA, the CDR3 is TGTGCCAGCAGTTTATCTGGCGGTTCCTACGAGCAGTACTTC. Translated, it gives CASSLSGGSYEQYF.

The chain combines TRBV5-1 with TRBJ2-1; 9 positions agree with TRBD2. The length of the CDR3 is 15 residues. Germline trimming cut 3 bases from V and 8 bases from J; bases unmatched to any gene: 9. Germline-derived CDR1 and CDR2 are SGHRS and YFSETQ. The DNA for the CDR3 is TGCGCCAGCAGCTATGGCGGCGGGGGGGCAGATGAGCAGTTCTTC. This gives the protein CASSYGGGGADEQFF.

The gene calls are TRBV6-5 and TRBJ2-1, with 9 bases matching TRBD2. Germline CDR1 and CDR2: MNHEY and SVGAGI. The CDR3 sequence is 15 residues long. Trimming removed 5 bases from V and 3 bases from J; junction bases left unmatched: 5. CDR3 amino acids: CASSQRLADYNEQFF. CDR3 nucleotide sequence: TGTGCCAGCAGTCAAAGACTAGCGGACTACAATGAGCAGTTCTTC.

This chain connects TRBV4-2 to TRBJ2-1; 11 bases fit TRBD2. CDR1 and CDR2 (germline): LGHNA, YNFKEQ. With V trimmed by 2 bases and J by 3 bases, 3 bases remained unmatched. CDR3 length: 16 residues. The CDR3 DNA sequence: TGTGCCAGCAGCCAACCGGGACTAGCGGACTACAATGAGCAGTTCTTC. As protein: CASSQPGLADYNEQFF.

This rearrangement joins TRBV7-2 to TRBJ1-1; D is uncertain. CDR3 length equals 13 residues. Germline CDR1 reads SGHTA; CDR2 reads FQGNSA. The germline V and J ends were trimmed by 2 bases and 4 bases, with 8 bases remaining between them. The CDR3 DNA reads as TGTGCCAGCAGCTTACGGGTTGGCACTGAAGCTTTCTTT. It codes for CASSLRVGTEAFF.

The chain joins TRBV6-5 to TRBJ1-5, with 8 nucleotides matching TRBD1. V shed 4 bases, J shed 5 bases, and the junction held 4 bases outside the gene matches. The germline V gene has CDR1 MNHEY and CDR2 SVGAGI. There are 14 residues in the CDR3. CDR3 in amino acids: CASSSDRAYQPQHF. The CDR3 region has the DNA TGTGCCAGCAGTTCGGACAGGGCCTATCAGCCCCAGCATTTT.

The chain is built from TRBV6-4 and TRBJ1-2, with unresolved D. Deletions cut 0 bases from V and 4 bases from J, with 12 bases between. This CDR3 contains 15 residues. Germline CDR1 reads MRHNA; CDR2 reads SNTAGT. CDR3: CASSDSIRSPYGYTF. The CDR3 nucleotides read TGTGCCAGCAGTGACTCGATCAGAAGTCCCTATGGCTACACCTTC.

This clone was detected only once. The chain uses TRBV6-1 and TRBJ1-1; TRBD1 might be the D (5 bases). The CDR3 runs to 12 residues. The V gene's germline CDR1 is MNHNS and CDR2 SASEGT. Trimming cost V 2 bases and J 11 bases, with 12 bases left between them. CDR3 protein: CASSERWGGAFF. CDR3 DNA: TGTGCCAGCAGTGAACGGTGGGGGGGGGCTTTCTTT.

The chain is built from TRBV19 and TRBJ1-4; 7 nucleotides agree with TRBD1. This CDR3 comprises 14 residues. Germline V lookup: CDR1 LNHDA, CDR2 SQIVND (reference sequence). Losses at the gene ends were 3 bases for V and 7 bases for J; bases not matched to a gene: 5. The CDR3, as DNA: TGTGCCAGTAGTATTTGGACAGGCTCTGAAAAACTGTTTTTT. Translating gives CASSIWTGSEKLFF.

The chain joins TRBV9 to TRBJ2-2, with D possibly TRBD1 on 6 matching bases. Trimming shortened V by 7 bases and J by 3 bases, and 25 bases separated the two germline ends. Germline V gene data show CDR1 as SGDLS and CDR2 as YYNGEE. This CDR3 spans 18 amino acids. This CDR3 reads CASARSLGADRDTGELFF. Written as DNA, the CDR3 is TGTGCCAGCGCCCGCTCTCTGGGGGCGGACCGGGACACCGGGGAGCTGTTTTTT. Full variable domain (outside the CDR3, taken from reference TRBV9 and TRBJ2-2): DSGVTQTPKHLITATGQRVTLRCSPRSGDLSVYWYQQSLDQGLQFLIQYYNGEERAKGNILERFSAQQFPDLHSELNLSSLELGDSALYFCASARSLGADRDTGELFFGEGSRLTVL.

This clone is a singleton in its sample. DNA for the CDR3: TGTGCCAGCAGTTTAGGACTAGCGGGGAAATACAATGAGCAGTTCTTC. This translates into CASSLGLAGKYNEQFF. The rearrangement links TRBV27 to TRBJ2-1; 12 positions agree with TRBD2. The ends lost 2 bases at V and 4 bases at J; junction bases unmatched: 3. CDR1 and CDR2 from the germline V gene are MNHEY and SMNVEV (reference sequence). CDR3 size: 16 residues.

V usage is TRBV5-1 and J usage is TRBJ2-7; 7 bases match TRBD1. V lost 2 bases, J lost 9 bases, and 11 bases stayed unmatched. There are 14 residues in the CDR3. Germline V gives CDR1 SGHRS, CDR2 YFSETQ. CDR3 coding DNA: TGCGCCAGCAGCTTTACGACAGGGAGTGGTGGGCAGTACTTC. Translating gives CASSFTTGSGGQYF.

The chain combines TRBV30 with TRBJ1-6; 11 bases match TRBD1. Germline loops: CDR1 GTSNPN, CDR2 SVGIG (reference sequence). The CDR3 is 15 amino acids. Unmatched junction bases numbered 3, after V lost 2 bases and J lost 6 bases. CDR3 DNA: TGTGCCTGGAGTATCGGGACAGGGGGTAATTCACCCCTCCACTTT. It encodes CAWSIGTGGNSPLHF.

In DNA form, the CDR3 reads TGTGCCAGCAGCTTGAAAGCGGGGGGCCTCTACAATGAGCAGTTCTTC. Its translation: CASSLKAGGLYNEQFF. This chain uses TRBV5-4 with TRBJ2-1; 9 bases align to TRBD2. Germline assignment: CDR1 SGHNT and CDR2 YYREEE (reference sequence). The CDR3 is 16 residues long. J gave up 3 bases and V 1 base, and 5 bases lay outside the gene matches.

The chain uses TRBV7-8 and TRBJ1-2; 7 bases match TRBD1. Germline CDR1 SGHVS, CDR2 FQNEAQ. This CDR3 is 14 amino acids long. The V segment lost 5 bases and the J segment 8 bases; nucleotides outside the gene matches: 11. The CDR3 spells CASSPGGPREGYTF. Written as DNA, the CDR3 is TGTGCCAGCAGCCCAGGGGGGCCTCGGGAGGGCTACACCTTC.

The gene calls are TRBV12-3 or TRBV12-4 and TRBJ1-2; D is uncertain. The CDR3 spans 12 residues. V gave up 7 bases and J gave up 9 bases, with 15 bases separating them. In DNA form, the CDR3 reads TGTGCCAGCACCCCCGGTGGGAGGCGCTACACCTTC. Amino acids: CASTPGGRRYTF.

The chain links TRBV7-9 to TRBJ2-7, with D possibly TRBD1 on 5 matching bases. The CDR3 sequence is 14 residues long. Trimming left V 5 bases short and J 4 bases short, with 15 bases between. Germline values: CDR1 SEHNR, CDR2 FQNEAQ (reference sequence). The CDR3 protein is CASSPRWTQYEQYF. The CDR3 nucleotides are TGTGCCAGCAGCCCGAGATGGACACAATACGAGCAGTACTTC.

The chain is built from TRBV7-6 and TRBJ2-2; 9 nucleotides match TRBD2. After removal of 4 bases from V and 3 bases from J, the junction contained 9 bases not matched to a gene. Germline CDR1 SGHVS, CDR2 FNYEAQ. This CDR3 has 17 residues. CDR3 region: CASSSLVAGDYTGELFF. The CDR3, as DNA: TGTGCCAGCAGCTCCCTGGTAGCGGGAGATTACACCGGGGAGCTGTTTTTT.